This TCR beta chain appears in the sequencing data of a study of beta chain features in type 1 diabetes. Only a few counts were recorded for this clone. Antigen unknown. Germline V gene lookup returns CDR1 MNHEY and CDR2 SVGAGI. V was trimmed by 0 bases and J by 0 bases, leaving 11 bases between them. The CDR3 has 16 amino acids. Whole-study findings and limits: Type 1 diabetes patients showed a moderate but significant shortening of TCRB CDR3s in all four CD4+ subsets.

The authors reverse transcribed all of the isolated RNA, so sequencing captured expressed TCRB transcripts. TCRdb keeps only in-frame clones here, not all; method: immunoSEQ multiplex PCR. This table holds some 660,000 clones, around 15% found once. The V call is TRBV6-5, the J call TRBJ1-1; D is ambiguous. Input material: naive CD4+ T cells from blood. This receptor was identified in a man between 18 and 35 years old with type 1 diabetes. DNA of the CDR3: TGTGCCAGCAGTTACTCCTGGATCCCCATGAACACTGAAGCTTTCTTT. This encodes CASSYSWIPMNTEAFF.